These 21 T cell receptor beta chains came from one sample sequenced in a study of technical replicates of blood from a handful of donors. Repertoires were generated with immunoSEQ multiplex PCR, while TCRdb's copy carries only in-frame clones and drops some. The table includes some 89,000 clones, about 95% detected once. Specimen: T cells isolated from PBMCs. The receptor set was obtained from a human donor in good health.

The V call is TRBV9, the J call TRBJ1-4; weak D call: TRBD1 (6 bases). Germline-derived CDR1 and CDR2 are SGDLS and YYNGEE. The V end was cut by 0 bases, the J end by 4 bases, with 7 bases between. The CDR3 sequence is 14 residues long. The CDR3 DNA reads TGTGCCAGCAGCGTAGGGACAGATAATGAAAAACTGTTTTTT. Translated: CASSVGTDNEKLFF.

This CDR3 is CASSLLLFTGELFF. For the CDR3, the DNA is TGTGCCAGCAGCCTTCTCCTTTTCACCGGGGAGCTGTTTTTT. V and J are TRBV6-5 and TRBJ2-2, with D unclear. This CDR3 is 14 amino acids long. Looked up from germline, CDR1 is MNHEY and CDR2 is SVGAGI. V was cut by 6 bases and J by 4 bases, with 12 bases left in between.

V gene TRBV27 combines with J gene TRBJ1-4, with a possible D match to TRBD1 (6 bases). Deletions cut 3 bases from V and 3 bases from J, with 11 bases between. Germline V gene lookup returns CDR1 MNHEY and CDR2 SMNVEV (reference sequence). This CDR3 has 15 residues. CDR3: CASSLLGAPNEKLFF. DNA of the CDR3: TGTGCCAGCAGTTTGTTGGGGGCGCCTAATGAAAAACTGTTTTTT.

CDR3 in amino acids: CASSQRGLGSTGEQFF. The CDR3 bases are TGCGCCAGCAGCCAAAGGGGGTTGGGTAGTACTGGTGAGCAGTTCTTC. The chain carries TRBV4-3 and TRBJ2-1; a possible D gene is TRBD1 (6 bases). The CDR3 sequence is 16 residues long. CDR1 and CDR2 from the germline V gene are LGHNA and YSLEER. V was shortened by 2 bases and J by 9 bases, with 20 bases between the two germline ends.

This clone was recorded once. The rearrangement uses TRBV2 and TRBJ2-7; 9 nucleotides align to TRBD2. The germline V gene has CDR1 SNHLY and CDR2 FYNNEI. Trimming cost V 5 bases and J 6 bases; bases outside gene matches: 17. The CDR3 covers 17 residues. The CDR3: CASSRTLTGTSLIEQYF. CDR3 sequence (DNA): TGTGCCAGCAGTAGGACGTTAACCGGGACTAGCTTGATCGAGCAGTACTTC.

CDR3 sequence: CASSLVLAGNIQYF. The CDR3 DNA reads TGTGCCAGCAGCTTAGTACTAGCGGGAAACATTCAGTACTTC. V gene TRBV13 combines with J gene TRBJ2-4; 9 bases line up with TRBD2. Germline V gene lookup returns CDR1 PRHDT and CDR2 FYEKMQ (reference sequence). With 1 base clipped from V and 6 bases from J, the junction kept 1 base outside the gene matches. CDR3 length equals 14 residues.

The chain is built from TRBV11-2 and TRBJ2-5, with D unresolved. This CDR3 is 13 amino acids long. Looked up from germline, CDR1 is SGHAT and CDR2 is FQNNGV. Trimming pared 4 bases from V and 5 bases from J, leaving 11 bases between. DNA of the CDR3: TGTGCCAGCAGCTCCGGAGCCCGGGAGACCCAGTACTTC. Protein: CASSSGARETQYF. Variable domain in full (rest from reference TRBV11-2 and TRBJ2-5): EAGVAQSPRYKIIEKRQSVAFWCNPISGHATLYWYQQILGQGPKLLIQFQNNGVVDDSQLPKDRFSAERLKGVDSTLKIQPAKLEDSAVYLCASSSGARETQYFGPGTRLLVL.

The chain couples TRBV7-9 to TRBJ1-5; D gene uncertain. V lost 5 bases to trimming and J lost 4 bases, with 12 bases between them. The CDR3 has 14 residues. Germline CDR1 is SEHNR and CDR2 is FQNEAQ (reference sequence). The CDR3 sequence is CASSPAGGNQPQHF. The CDR3, as DNA: TGTGCCAGCAGCCCAGCGGGCGGGAATCAGCCCCAGCATTTT.

This chain connects TRBV6-4 to TRBJ2-1; D may be TRBD2 (6 bases). Trimming removed 0 bases at V and 7 bases at J, with 13 bases between. Per germline, CDR1 MRHNA and CDR2 SNTAGT. This CDR3 spans 15 amino acids. CDR3 protein: CASSDSAGQGNEQFF. The CDR3 DNA follows: TGTGCCAGCAGTGACTCGGCGGGGCAGGGTAATGAGCAGTTCTTC.

V gene TRBV7-3 combines with J gene TRBJ2-5, with TRBD1 matching 9 bases. Germline lookup yields CDR1 SGHTA and CDR2 FQGTGA. The CDR3 extends over 17 amino acids. V lost 6 bases to trimming and J lost 0 bases; unmatched junction nucleotides: 11. CDR3 amino acids: CASSFFTGGAYQETQYF. DNA for the CDR3: TGTGCCAGCAGTTTCTTCACAGGGGGCGCATACCAAGAGACCCAGTACTTC.

V gene TRBV7-6 combines with J gene TRBJ2-2, with D possibly matching TRBD2 (5 bases). The CDR3 has 14 residues. Trimming pared 3 bases from V and 1 base from J, leaving 6 bases between. The germline CDR1 and CDR2 sequences are SGHVS and FNYEAQ. This chain's CDR3 is CASSFGGNTGELFF. CDR3 in DNA: TGTGCCAGCAGCTTTGGAGGGAACACCGGGGAGCTGTTTTTT.

The V and J genes are TRBV6-5 and TRBJ1-2; D remains unclear. Germline CDR1 and CDR2: MNHEY and SVGAGI. Between the trimmed V and J ends, which lost 2 bases and 4 bases, there was a span of 8 bases. The length of the CDR3 is 13 residues. The CDR3 loop reads CASSYEVAYGYTF. As DNA, the CDR3 is TGTGCCAGCAGTTACGAGGTCGCCTATGGCTACACCTTC.

Notes on this clone: Relative to the germline gene, one junction end is altered; a read error may explain this. The chain links TRBV7-7 to TRBJ2-7; 9 nucleotides align to TRBD2. The CDR3 covers 16 residues. Germline V gene sequence: CDR1 SSHAT, CDR2 FNYEAQ (reference sequence). CDR3 sequence: CASSSRTSAKPYEQYF. The CDR3 coding sequence is TGTGCTAGCAGCTCCAGGACTAGCGCCAAACCTTACGAGCAGTACTTC.

The CDR3 spells CAILPRGSGGYTF. The CDR3 nucleotides are TGTGCCATCCTGCCGCGGGGGTCGGGTGGCTACACCTTC. The chain recombines TRBV6-1 with TRBJ1-2, with D perhaps TRBD1 (5 bases). Trimming took 10 bases from V and 7 from J, leaving 19 bases between them. The CDR3 totals 13 residues. CDR1 is MNHNS and CDR2 is SASEGT in the germline V gene.

The V gene is TRBV6-5, the J gene TRBJ2-7, with D maybe TRBD2 (6 bases). Germline assignment: CDR1 MNHEY and CDR2 SVGAGI. With 0 bases removed from V and 1 base from J, the gap between germline ends came to 10 bases. The CDR3 is 15 amino acids. This chain's CDR3 is CASSYSGDLSYEQYF. CDR3 bases: TGTGCCAGCAGTTACTCTGGGGACTTATCCTACGAGCAGTACTTC.

This sequence joins TRBV6-1 and TRBJ1-2, with D possibly being TRBD1 (6 bases). In germline, CDR1 is MNHNS, CDR2 SASEGT. This CDR3 comprises 15 residues. The V end was cut by 5 bases, the J end by 4 bases, with 17 bases between. CDR3 residues: CASSLDPGGGYGYTF. For the CDR3, the DNA is TGTGCCAGCAGTCTTGACCCTGGGGGCGGCTATGGCTACACCTTC.

V gene TRBV19 combines with J gene TRBJ1-4, with D possibly matching TRBD1 (5 bases). CDR1 is LNHDA, CDR2 SQIVND, per germline (reference sequence). Trimming removed 5 bases at V and 8 bases at J, with 15 bases between. CDR3 length: 14 residues. This CDR3 reads CASSDHRKGEKLFF. For the CDR3, the DNA is TGTGCCAGTAGTGATCACAGGAAGGGGGAAAAACTGTTTTTT.

The genes are TRBV27 and TRBJ1-5; 7 nucleotides align to TRBD1. CDR3 size: 16 residues. Germline-derived CDR1 and CDR2 are MNHEY and SMNVEV (reference sequence). The V and J ends lost 10 bases and 6 bases, in that order; junction bases with no gene match: 18. The CDR3 region has the DNA TGTGCCATCATAAGGGACAGCTCCATACGAAGTCAGCCCCAGCATTTT. Protein product: CAIIRDSSIRSQPQHF.

This clone is a singleton in its sample. The rearrangement uses TRBV4-1 and TRBJ2-2; TRBD2 matches 8 bases. J gave up 7 bases and V 4 bases, and 8 bases lay outside the gene matches. Germline-derived CDR1 and CDR2 are MGHRA and YSYEKL. The CDR3 covers 15 residues. In nucleotides, the CDR3 is TGCGCCAGCAGCCGGGGCCAGCGGGAGTTCGGGGAGCTGTTTTTT. It codes for CASSRGQREFGELFF.

The chain is built from TRBV29-1 and TRBJ1-1, with D maybe TRBD1 (5 bases). V shed 5 bases and J shed 8 bases, with 15 bases lying between them. Germline assignment: CDR1 SQVTM and CDR2 ANQGSEA. The CDR3 is 12 amino acids. The CDR3 coding sequence is TGCAGCGTTTTCGACAGCCCCCTCGAAGCTTTCTTT. The encoded protein is CSVFDSPLEAFF.

This clone was seen once. This chain's CDR3 is CASSLVGGAFF. Here the CDR3 DNA reads TGTGCCAGCAGCTTAGTAGGGGGAGCTTTCTTT. This chain links TRBV11-2 with TRBJ1-1; TRBD1 might be the D (6 bases). Germline values: CDR1 SGHAT, CDR2 FQNNGV. The CDR3 has 11 amino acids. Trimming removed 1 base from V and 10 bases from J, with 7 bases in between.